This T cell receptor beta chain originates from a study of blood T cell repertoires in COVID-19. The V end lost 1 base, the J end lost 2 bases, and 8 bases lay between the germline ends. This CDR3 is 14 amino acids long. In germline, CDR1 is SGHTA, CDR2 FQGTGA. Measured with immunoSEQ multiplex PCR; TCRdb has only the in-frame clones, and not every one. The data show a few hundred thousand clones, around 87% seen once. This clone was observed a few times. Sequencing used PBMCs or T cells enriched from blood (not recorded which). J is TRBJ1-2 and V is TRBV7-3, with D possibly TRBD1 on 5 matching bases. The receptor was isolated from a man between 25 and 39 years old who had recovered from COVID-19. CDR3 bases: TGTGCCAGCAGCTTAAAGGCAGGGAACTATGGCTACACCTTC. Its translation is CASSLKAGNYGYTF.